A single sample is the source of the 20 T cell receptor beta chains below, sequenced in a study of T-cell memory formation after mild COVID-19. Using its own MiXCR run on the 5' RACE reads, TCRdb lists one record per CDR3 protein. The table lists 450,000 to 650,000 distinct CDR3 sequences, about a fifth of them singletons. Sequenced: PBMCs or a T cell subset sorted from them (not recorded which). The receptors come from an adult woman who had mild COVID-19 (a few samples of this study predate the infection). Cell type and time point are not known.

The rearrangement uses TRBV20-1 and TRBJ1-1; D unresolved. This CDR3 region has 14 residues. Trimming removed 3 bases from V and 1 base from J, with 12 bases in between. Germline V lookup: CDR1 DFQATT, CDR2 SNEGSKA (reference sequence). CDR3 sequence (DNA): TGCAGTGCTAGCTCCTCGGGCCGGAACACTGAAGCTTTCTTT. It specifies CSASSSGRNTEAFF.

This clonotype was seen a handful of times. V and J are TRBV20-1 and TRBJ2-3; 8 nucleotides line up with TRBD2. Germline values: CDR1 DFQATT, CDR2 SNEGSKA (reference sequence). J gave up 2 bases and V 0 bases, and 7 bases lay outside the gene matches. The CDR3 has 16 amino acids. Written as DNA, the CDR3 is TGCAGTGCTAGAGATCTTACGGGGGGGTTCACAGATACGCAGTATTTT. Translated, it gives CSARDLTGGFTDTQYF.

V and J are TRBV20-1 and TRBJ2-7; TRBD2 matches at 11 bases. The V segment lost 3 bases and the J segment 3 bases; nucleotides outside the gene matches: 1. Germline V gene sequence: CDR1 DFQATT, CDR2 SNEGSKA (reference sequence). The CDR3 runs to 13 residues. In DNA, the CDR3 is TGCAGTGCTAGGGGACTAGCGGACTACGAGCAGTACTTC. Protein sequence: CSARGLADYEQYF.

V usage is TRBV6-5 and J usage is TRBJ1-3; 9 nucleotides agree with TRBD1. Trimming removed 6 bases from V and 0 bases from J; junction bases left unmatched: 6. The CDR3 contains 16 residues. CDR1 and CDR2 from the germline V gene are MNHEY and SVGAGI. In DNA, the CDR3 is TGTGCCAGCAGAACCGGGACAGGGCTCTCTGGAAACACCATATATTTT. Protein product: CASRTGTGLSGNTIYF.

This clonotype has more than one count but fewer than ten. The CDR3 loop is CASSPPANTEAFF. The CDR3 DNA is TGTGCCAGCTCACCCCCAGCGAACACTGAAGCTTTCTTT. The chain couples TRBV18 to TRBJ1-1, with D uncertain. The CDR3 contains 13 residues. The V end was cut by 3 bases, the J end by 1 base, with 6 bases between. Germline CDR1 KGHSH, CDR2 LQKENI.

The chain's CDR3 is CSVKGRVNTEAFF. The CDR3 nucleotides are TGCAGCGTTAAGGGGCGGGTGAACACTGAAGCTTTCTTT. This chain connects TRBV29-1 to TRBJ1-1; possible D gene TRBD1, 5 bases. Trimming stripped 5 bases from V and 0 bases from J, with 10 bases between. The CDR3 runs 13 residues. Germline V lookup: CDR1 SQVTM, CDR2 ANQGSEA.

V is TRBV4-2 and J is TRBJ2-7, with D tentatively TRBD2 (6 bases). This CDR3 comprises 15 residues. In germline, CDR1 is LGHNA, CDR2 YNFKEQ. The V end lost 0 bases, the J end lost 3 bases, and 12 bases lay between the germline ends. For the CDR3, the DNA is TGTGCCAGCAGCCAAGATGCCGGGGGAGGCTACGAGCAGTACTTC. Its translation is CASSQDAGGGYEQYF.

This chain joins TRBV18 and TRBJ1-1, with D tentatively TRBD1 (5 bases). The V end lost 3 bases, the J end lost 8 bases, and 10 bases lay between the germline ends. The germline V gene has CDR1 KGHSH and CDR2 LQKENI. This CDR3 spans 12 amino acids. CDR3 DNA: TGTGCCAGCTCACCTCTCCGGGGGGAAGCTTTCTTT. Protein product: CASSPLRGEAFF.

This clonotype has ten or more counts. This chain joins TRBV12-3 or TRBV12-4 and TRBJ1-1; the D is unclear. Trimming left V 6 bases short and J 1 base short, with 18 bases between. The CDR3 totals 16 residues. CDR3 in amino acids: CASSFTLTAANTEAFF. In nucleotides, the CDR3 is TGTGCCAGCAGCTTTACCTTGACGGCAGCGAACACTGAAGCTTTCTTT.

This clonotype was found once. The J gene is TRBJ1-4, the V gene TRBV27, with D unclear. Germline CDR1 and CDR2: MNHEY and SMNVEV (reference sequence). The CDR3 is 13 residues long. V was cut by 4 bases and J by 5 bases, with 8 bases left in between. CDR3 DNA: TGTGCCAGCAGTTCATCACTAAATGAAAAACTGTTTTTT. It encodes CASSSSLNEKLFF.

This chain joins TRBV24-1 and TRBJ2-1; TRBD1 agrees at 7 bases. Trimming at V came to 6 bases and at J to 7 bases, leaving 11 bases not matched to a gene. CDR3 length equals 15 residues. The germline V gene has CDR1 KGHDR and CDR2 SFDVKD. In DNA form, the CDR3 reads TGTGCCACCAGTCGTAGACAGGGAGTTATGAATGAGCAGTTCTTC. As protein: CATSRRQGVMNEQFF.

This clonotype was counted between two and nine times. V and J are TRBV24-1 and TRBJ2-1; D assignment may be TRBD1 or TRBD2 (7 bases each). In germline, CDR1 is KGHDR, CDR2 SFDVKD. CDR3 length: 17 residues. Trimming took off 1 base at V and 4 bases at J, with 16 bases between the two ends. CDR3 sequence reads: CATSDFPGGGQYNEQFF. In nucleotides, the CDR3 is TGTGCCACCAGTGATTTCCCAGGCGGGGGACAGTACAATGAGCAGTTCTTC.

In nucleotides, the CDR3 is TGTGCCAGCAGTTCGGACAGGGAGTCCTACGAGCAGTACTTC. Amino acid sequence: CASSSDRESYEQYF. The chain joins TRBV7-2 to TRBJ2-7, with TRBD1 matching over 8 bases. The germline gives CDR1 SGHTA, CDR2 FQGNSA. V shed 6 bases and J 1 base; nucleotides not matched to a gene: 5. There are 14 residues in the CDR3.

A few counts support this clonotype. The chain couples TRBV30 to TRBJ1-1; D is perhaps TRBD1 (5 bases). The CDR3 is made up of 14 amino acids. V was cut by 2 bases and J by 5 bases, with 15 bases left in between. The germline gives CDR1 GTSNPN, CDR2 SVGIG (reference sequence). This chain's CDR3 is CAWSWTNLETEAFF. CDR3 in DNA: TGTGCCTGGAGTTGGACAAATCTGGAGACTGAAGCTTTCTTT. Together with reference TRBV30 and TRBJ1-1, the CDR3 gives the full variable domain: SQTIHQWPATLVQPVGSPLSLECTVEGTSNPNLYWYRQAAGRGLQLLFYSVGIGQISSEVPQNLSASRPQDRQFILSSKKLLLSDSGFYLCAWSWTNLETEAFFGQGTRLTVV.

The V and J genes are TRBV7-9 and TRBJ2-7; no reliable D call. Per germline, CDR1 SEHNR and CDR2 FQNEAQ (reference sequence). This CDR3 has 15 residues. The V end lost 2 bases, the J end lost 6 bases, and 17 bases lay between the germline ends. Here the CDR3 DNA reads TGTGCCAGCAGCTTAAAGTCAGGTGGGCCCCCCGAGCAGTACTTC. It is translated as CASSLKSGGPPEQYF. Full variable domain (outside the CDR3, taken from reference TRBV7-9 and TRBJ2-7): DTGVSQNPRHKITKRGQNVTFRCDPISEHNRLYWYRQTLGQGPEFLTYFQNEAQLEKSRLLSDRFSAERPKGSFSTLEIQRTEQGDSAMYLCASSLKSGGPPEQYFGPGTRLTVT.

This sequence joins TRBV12-3 or TRBV12-4 and TRBJ2-3; D unclear. There are 11 residues in the CDR3. The ends were cut back, 6 bases at V and 10 bases at J, with 11 bases in the middle. The CDR3 DNA reads as TGTGCCAGCAGCCAGGCTGTGTCGCAGTATTTT. It translates to CASSQAVSQYF.

This clonotype was recorded only once. The rearrangement joins TRBV12-3 or TRBV12-4 to TRBJ1-1; D uncertain. The CDR3 sequence is 14 residues long. The germline V and J ends were trimmed by 0 bases and 0 bases, with 5 bases remaining between them. The DNA for the CDR3 is TGTGCCAGCAGTTTAGCGCCGGTGAACACTGAAGCTTTCTTT. This encodes CASSLAPVNTEAFF.

The chain links TRBV12-3 or TRBV12-4 to TRBJ2-5; D is tentatively TRBD1 or TRBD2 (6 bases each). The CDR3 is made up of 12 amino acids. Trimming took off 5 bases at V and 7 bases at J, with 11 bases between the two ends. This CDR3 is CASSVRGRTQYF. The CDR3 DNA is TGTGCCAGCAGTGTACGGGGGCGGACCCAGTACTTC.

The chain links TRBV12-3 or TRBV12-4 to TRBJ1-1; D perhaps matches TRBD1 (6 bases). The CDR3 consists of 13 residues. V was trimmed by 7 bases and J by 7 bases, leaving 16 bases between them. The chain's CDR3 is CASTLHGQREAFF. The CDR3 DNA reads TGTGCCAGCACTCTCCATGGACAGCGTGAAGCTTTCTTT.

The rearrangement joins TRBV7-8 to TRBJ2-1; no clear D gene. The CDR3 is 13 amino acids. The germline V gene has CDR1 SGHVS and CDR2 FQNEAQ. Trimming removed 1 base from V and 15 bases from J, with 16 bases in between. The CDR3 nucleotides read TGTGCCAGCAGCTTAGGCCGCGAGGTGGTCTGGTTCTTC. Protein sequence: CASSLGREVVWFF.